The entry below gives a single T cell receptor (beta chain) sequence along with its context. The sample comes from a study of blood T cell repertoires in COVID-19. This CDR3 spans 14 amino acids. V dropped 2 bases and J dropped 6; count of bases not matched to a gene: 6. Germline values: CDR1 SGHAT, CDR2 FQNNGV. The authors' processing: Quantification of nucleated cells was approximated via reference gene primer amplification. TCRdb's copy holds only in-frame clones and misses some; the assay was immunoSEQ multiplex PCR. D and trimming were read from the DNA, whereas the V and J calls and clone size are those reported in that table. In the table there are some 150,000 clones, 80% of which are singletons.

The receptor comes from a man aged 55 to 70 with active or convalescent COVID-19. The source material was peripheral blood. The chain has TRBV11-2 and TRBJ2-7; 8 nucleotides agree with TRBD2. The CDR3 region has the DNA TGTGCCAGCAGCTTACTTCGGGGGGGGGCCGAGCAGTACTTC. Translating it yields CASSLLRGGAEQYF.